Listed below are T cell receptor beta chains from one sample, sequenced in a study of cytomegalovirus exposure and HLA in healthy donors. The table came from immunoSEQ multiplex PCR; TCRdb's copy has only in-frame clones and leaves some out. The table records approximately 160,000 clones, around 75% of them present only once. The sample was PBMCs. Receptor source: a human donor in good health. CDR3s include the opening cysteine and the closing phenylalanine or tryptophan. Each record gives: clone size, J gene, V gene, D gene, CDR3 protein, CDR3 DNA. A D gene is named only where the DNA matches it firmly. Expanded clones are given a class, and other clones once, few, many or no size at all.

>NA|TRBJ1-2|TRBV4-1|NA
CASSQDLGGGYTF
TGCGCCAGCAGCCAAGATCTGGGGGGTGGCTACACCTTC
>NA|TRBJ2-2|TRBV5-1|NA
CASRLQGLGELFF
TGCGCCAGCAGGTTACAGGGTCTCGGGGAGCTGTTTTTT
>few|TRBJ2-2|TRBV6-4|NA
CASRQGEDTGELFF
TGTGCCAGCAGACAGGGTGAGGACACCGGGGAGCTGTTTTTT
>NA|TRBJ1-1|TRBV7-9|NA
CASSLNERMSF
TGTGCCAGCAGCTTAAACGAGCGAATGAGTTTT
>few|TRBJ2-6|TRBV5-1|TRBD1
CASSFYSGGGLGANVLTF
TGCGCCAGCAGCTTCTACTCAGGGGGCGGGTTGGGGGCCAACGTCCTGACTTTC
>NA|TRBJ2-7|TRBV28|NA
CASAPGTSYEQYF
TGTGCCAGCGCCCCGGGAACCTCCTACGAGCAGTACTTC
>once|TRBJ2-7|TRBV7-8|TRBD2
CASGPGTRTYEQYF
TGTGCCAGCGGCCCCGGGACTAGAACCTACGAGCAGTACTTC
>NA|TRBJ1-1|TRBV7-9|NA
CASSLIQGVTEAFF
TGTGCCAGCAGCTTAATCCAGGGTGTCACTGAAGCTTTCTTT
>NA|TRBJ1-1|TRBV5-5|NA
CASSSTHQTEAFF
TGTGCCAGCAGCTCAACACACCAAACTGAAGCTTTCTTT
>NA|TRBJ2-7|TRBV5-1|NA
CASSLGPRDEQYF
TGCGCCAGCAGCTTGGGACCGCGGGACGAGCAGTACTTC
>NA|TRBJ1-1|TRBV11-3|NA
CASSSRWNTEAFF
TGTGCCAGCAGCTCTCGGTGGAACACTGAAGCTTTCTTT
>NA|TRBJ2-7|TRBV7-2|TRBD2
CASSLRSRGEGWYEQYF
TGTGCCAGCAGCCTACGATCCCGGGGGGAGGGGTGGTACGAGCAGTACTTC
>NA|TRBJ1-1|TRBV9|NA
CASSAVLTPCMAFF
TGTGCCAGCAGCGCGGTACTGACTCCCTGTATGGCTTTCTTT
>once|TRBJ2-3|TRBV7-2|NA
CASTHNLFGLQTDTQYF
TGTGCCAGCACCCACAATCTATTTGGGCTCCAGACAGATACGCAGTATTTT
>once|TRBJ1-1|TRBV15|NA
CATSRDIGRGNTEAFF
TGTGCCACCAGCAGAGATATAGGCAGGGGGAACACTGAAGCTTTCTTT
>NA|TRBJ1-2|TRBV4-1|NA
CASSQGYRDGYTF
TGCGCCAGCAGCCAAGGGTACAGGGATGGCTACACCTTC
>few|TRBJ1-1|TRBV28|TRBD1
CASSATGWTEAFF
TGTGCCAGCAGCGCGACAGGGTGGACTGAAGCTTTCTTT
>NA|TRBJ1-1|TRBV20-1|NA
CSARGEGEAFF
TGCAGTGCTCGCGGGGAGGGTGAAGCTTTCTTT
>NA|TRBJ1-2|TRBV28|TRBD1
CASSLLPGQGSYGYTF
TGTGCCAGCAGTTTATTACCGGGACAGGGTTCCTATGGCTACACCTTC
>NA|TRBJ2-7|TRBV6-5|NA
CASSYGTPVPSYEQYF
TGTGCCAGCAGTTACGGGACTCCAGTTCCCTCCTACGAGCAGTACTTC
>NA|TRBJ1-2|TRBV6-1|NA
CASSEAGQGSYGYTF
TGTGCCAGCAGTGAAGCGGGGCAGGGAAGCTATGGCTACACCTTC
>NA|TRBJ1-1|TRBV5-6|NA
CASSLGSLGTGRNTEAFF
TGTGCCAGCAGCTTGGGGTCGCTTGGTACAGGTAGGAACACTGAAGCTTTCTTT